This T cell receptor (beta chain) was captured in a study of blood T cell repertoires in COVID-19. Study overall: PBMCs, B-cell-depleted T cells, or T cells were the source of the cDNA or gDNA that made up the material.

In this sample, this clone turned up a few times. The protocol was immunoSEQ multiplex PCR, while the TCRdb copy is restricted to in-frame clones and leaves out a portion. In the table there are about 240,000 clones, 75% to 85% of which are singletons. The TCR comes from a woman aged 55-70 years with active or convalescent COVID-19. The specimen was peripheral blood.

The DNA for the CDR3 is TGTGCCAGTAGTATAGCTGGGGGCAACACTGAAGCTTTCTTT. Translation gives CASSIAGGNTEAFF. The rearrangement joins TRBV19 to TRBJ1-1, with D perhaps matching TRBD1 (6 bases). The CDR3 is 14 amino acids. Germline V CDR1 and CDR2: LNHDA, SQIVND (reference sequence). With 1 base removed from V and 2 bases from J, the gap between germline ends came to 8 bases. Based on the CDR3 plus reference TRBV19 and TRBJ1-1, the full variable domain is DGGITQSPKYLFRKEGQNVTLSCEQNLNHDAMYWYRQDPGQGLRLIYYSQIVNDFQKGDIAEGYSVSREKKESFPLTVTSAQKNPTAFYLCASSIAGGNTEAFFGQGTRLTVV.